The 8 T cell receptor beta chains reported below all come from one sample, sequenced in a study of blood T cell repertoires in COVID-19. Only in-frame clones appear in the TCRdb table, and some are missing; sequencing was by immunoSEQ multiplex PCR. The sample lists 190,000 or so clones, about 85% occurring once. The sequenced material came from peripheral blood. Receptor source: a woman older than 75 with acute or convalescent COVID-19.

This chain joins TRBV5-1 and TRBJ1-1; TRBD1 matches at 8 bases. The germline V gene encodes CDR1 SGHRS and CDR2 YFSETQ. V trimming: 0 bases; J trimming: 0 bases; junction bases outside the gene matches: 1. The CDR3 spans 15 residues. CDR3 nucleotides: TGCGCCAGCAGCTTGGACAGGGGGATGAACACTGAAGCTTTCTTT. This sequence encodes CASSLDRGMNTEAFF.

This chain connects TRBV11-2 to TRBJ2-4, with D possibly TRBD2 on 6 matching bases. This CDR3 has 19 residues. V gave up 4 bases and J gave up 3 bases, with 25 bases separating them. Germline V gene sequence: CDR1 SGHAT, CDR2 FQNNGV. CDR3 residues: CASSSPRDSPMGDKNIQYF. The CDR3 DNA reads TGTGCCAGCAGCTCGCCAAGGGACTCTCCAATGGGGGACAAAAACATTCAGTACTTC.

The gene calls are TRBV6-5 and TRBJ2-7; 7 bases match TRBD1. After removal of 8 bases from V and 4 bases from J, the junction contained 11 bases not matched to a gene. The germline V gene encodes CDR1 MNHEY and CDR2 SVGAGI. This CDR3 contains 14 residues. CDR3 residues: CASCRQQGKYEQYF. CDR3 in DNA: TGTGCCAGCTGTCGGCAACAGGGGAAGTACGAGCAGTACTTC.

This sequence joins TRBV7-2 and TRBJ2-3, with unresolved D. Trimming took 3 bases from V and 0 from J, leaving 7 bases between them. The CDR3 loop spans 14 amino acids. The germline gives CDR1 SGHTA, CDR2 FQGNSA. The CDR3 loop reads CASSFFTSTDTQYF. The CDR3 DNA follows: TGTGCCAGCAGCTTTTTCACAAGCACAGATACGCAGTATTTT.

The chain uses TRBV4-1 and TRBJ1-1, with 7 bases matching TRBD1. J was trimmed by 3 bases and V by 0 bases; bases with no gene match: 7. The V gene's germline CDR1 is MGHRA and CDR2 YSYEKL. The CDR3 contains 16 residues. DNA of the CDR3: TGCGCCAGCAGCCAAGATCTCCAGGGGGTATACACTGAAGCTTTCTTT. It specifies CASSQDLQGVYTEAFF.

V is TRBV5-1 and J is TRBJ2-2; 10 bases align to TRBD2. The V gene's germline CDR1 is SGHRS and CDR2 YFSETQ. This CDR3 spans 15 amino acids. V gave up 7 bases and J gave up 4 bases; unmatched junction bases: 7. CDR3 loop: CASSTLAGTTGELFF. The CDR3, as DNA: TGCGCCAGCTCAACACTAGCGGGGACCACCGGGGAGCTGTTTTTT. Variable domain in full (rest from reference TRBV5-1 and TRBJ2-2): KAGVTQTPRYLIKTRGQQVTLSCSPISGHRSVSWYQQTPGQGLQFLFEYFSETQRNKGNFPGRFSGRQFSNSRSEMNVSTLELGDSALYLCASSTLAGTTGELFFGEGSRLTVL.

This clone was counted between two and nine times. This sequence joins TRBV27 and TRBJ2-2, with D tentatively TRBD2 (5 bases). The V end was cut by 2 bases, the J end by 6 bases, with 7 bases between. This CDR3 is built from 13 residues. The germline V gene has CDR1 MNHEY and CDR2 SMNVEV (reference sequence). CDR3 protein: CASSLAGSGELFF. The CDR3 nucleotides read TGTGCCAGCAGTTTAGCGGGCTCCGGGGAGCTGTTTTTT.

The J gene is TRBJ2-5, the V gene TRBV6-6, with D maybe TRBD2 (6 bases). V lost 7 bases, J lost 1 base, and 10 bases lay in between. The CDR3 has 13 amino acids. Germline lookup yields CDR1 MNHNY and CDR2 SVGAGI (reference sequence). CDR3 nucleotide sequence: TGTGCCAGCAACGGGGGACTCCAAGAGACCCAGTACTTC. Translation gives CASNGGLQETQYF.